A single sample gave rise to the 20 T cell receptor beta chains below, sequenced in a study of cytotoxic CD8 clonotypes in ibrutinib-treated CLL. Libraries were prepared by immunoSEQ multiplex PCR; TCRdb keeps only in-frame clonotypes and omits some of them. The sample includes over 120,000 clones, around 76% seen only once; the top ten take around 4.9%. Sequences were derived from PBMCs, sampled after 24 months of ibrutinib treatment. The receptor set was obtained from a human donor with chronic lymphocytic leukemia.

This sequence joins TRBV7-3 and TRBJ1-2; maybe TRBD1 (6 bases). Germline CDR1 reads SGHTA; CDR2 reads FQGTGA. V shed 2 bases and J shed 5 bases, with 15 bases lying between them. The CDR3 extends over 15 amino acids. DNA for the CDR3: TGTGCCAGCAGCTTAGGGGTAGGGGGTGAATATGGCTACACCTTC. The encoded protein is CASSLGVGGEYGYTF.

This clone was detected a few times. The V gene is TRBV6-5, the J gene TRBJ1-6; D gene ambiguous. The CDR3 consists of 14 residues. Germline V gene data show CDR1 as MNHEY and CDR2 as SVGAGI. V lost 2 bases, J lost 10 bases, and 12 bases lay in between. The CDR3 bases are TGTGCCAGCAGTTACGCCTCGACGGTCTCACCCCTCCACTTT. This gives the protein CASSYASTVSPLHF.

The chain is built from TRBV29-1 and TRBJ2-3; D uncertain. Looked up from germline, CDR1 is SQVTM and CDR2 is ANQGSEA. V lost 8 bases, J lost 6 bases, and 18 bases lay in between. CDR3 size: 13 residues. The CDR3 is CSRAQSPGDTQYF. CDR3 coding DNA: TGCAGCCGAGCCCAGTCGCCCGGGGATACGCAGTATTTT.

The chain combines TRBV7-2 with TRBJ2-4; D is perhaps TRBD2 (5 bases). CDR3 length: 13 amino acids. V gave up 4 bases and J gave up 9 bases, with 13 bases separating them. From germline, CDR1 is SGHTA and CDR2 FQGNSA. In DNA form, the CDR3 reads TGTGCCAGCAGCTCTCCCCCGGCGGGCATTCAGTACTTC. It codes for CASSSPPAGIQYF.

The chain links TRBV4-2 to TRBJ2-1, with 9 bases lining up with TRBD1. The CDR3 runs to 16 residues. Germline V gene data show CDR1 as LGHNA and CDR2 as YNFKEQ. With 3 bases clipped from V and 3 bases from J, the junction kept 6 bases outside the gene matches. The CDR3 DNA reads TGTGCCAGCAGCCAGAGGGGGGGACAGGGCTACAATGAGCAGTTCTTC. Amino acid sequence: CASSQRGGQGYNEQFF.

This clone was counted a single time. The chain uses TRBV2 and TRBJ1-3; TRBD1 is a possible D gene (6 bases). The CDR3 is 14 amino acids. Germline CDR1 reads SNHLY; CDR2 reads FYNNEI. The germline V and J ends were trimmed by 3 bases and 4 bases, with 10 bases remaining between them. The CDR3 nucleotides are TGTGCCAGCAGTGAGGGGGCTCAGGGAAACACCATATATTTT. As protein: CASSEGAQGNTIYF.

Details on this clone: Additional DNA sequences in this sample encode the identical CDR3. This chain links TRBV5-1 with TRBJ2-3; D is unresolved. The germline CDR1 and CDR2 sequences are SGHRS and YFSETQ. V lost 4 bases to trimming and J lost 1 base, with 4 bases between them. This CDR3 is built from 12 residues. This CDR3 is CASSPGTDTQYF. As DNA, the CDR3 is TGCGCCAGCAGCCCGGGCACAGATACGCAGTATTTT. Full variable domain (missing parts from reference TRBV5-1 and TRBJ2-3): KAGVTQTPRYLIKTRGQQVTLSCSPISGHRSVSWYQQTPGQGLQFLFEYFSETQRNKGNFPGRFSGRQFSNSRSEMNVSTLELGDSALYLCASSPGTDTQYFGPGTRLTVL.

As DNA, the CDR3 is TGTGCCAGCCGGGGACGTTGCAGCGGGGCTCACTCCTACGAGCAGTACTTC. It codes for CASRGRCSGAHSYEQYF. The rearrangement links TRBV19 to TRBJ2-7, with 7 bases identical to TRBD2. V shed 9 bases, J shed 0 bases, and the junction held 17 bases outside the gene matches. CDR1 LNHDA and CDR2 SQIVND come from the germline V gene (reference sequence). The CDR3 is 17 amino acids.

The J gene is TRBJ1-4, the V gene TRBV9, with D possibly matching TRBD1 (5 bases). V was pared by 6 bases and J by 7 bases, with 19 bases between. This CDR3 comprises 15 residues. Germline V gives CDR1 SGDLS, CDR2 YYNGEE. In DNA form, the CDR3 reads TGTGCCAGCACCGTGGGGTCAGGGTCGGTTGAAAAACTGTTTTTT. Translating it yields CASTVGSGSVEKLFF.

The CDR3 sequence: CASSLGEATGELFF. DNA for the CDR3: TGTGCCAGCAGCTTGGGGGAGGCCACCGGGGAGCTGTTTTTT. The chain employs TRBV7-9 and TRBJ2-2, with D tentatively TRBD2 (6 bases). Germline V gene data show CDR1 as SEHNR and CDR2 as FQNEAQ (reference sequence). V was pared by 3 bases and J by 4 bases, with 9 bases between. The CDR3 contains 14 residues.

This chain links TRBV11-3 with TRBJ2-2; 9 bases line up with TRBD1. The CDR3 is 14 residues long. V shed 5 bases, J shed 7 bases, and the junction held 5 bases outside the gene matches. Germline CDR1 and CDR2: SGHNT and YENEEA. The CDR3, as DNA: TGTGCCAGCAGCCCCTGGACAGGGGTCGGGGAGCTGTTTTTT. Translating gives CASSPWTGVGELFF.

This clone showed up just once. This chain joins TRBV10-3 and TRBJ2-7, with 9 bases identical to TRBD1. The CDR3 has 13 residues. Germline CDR1 reads ENHRY; CDR2 reads SYGVKD. The CDR3 DNA follows: TGTGCACTGGGGGACAGGGCCCTCGATGAGCAGTACTTC. It yields the protein CALGDRALDEQYF.

This clone is categorized as medium-sized (0.01 to 0.1%). The chain combines TRBV5-3 with TRBJ1-5; 7 bases align to TRBD1. TRBV5-3 is reported as an ORF; its role is uncertain. CDR3 length equals 15 residues. The V and J ends lost 5 bases and 2 bases, in that order; junction bases with no gene match: 7. The CDR3 DNA reads as TGTGCCAGAAGGAGCGGACAGGCCGGCAATCAGCCCCAGCATTTT. Translation: CARRSGQAGNQPQHF.

The chain uses TRBV7-9 and TRBJ2-2, with D hard to call. Per germline, CDR1 SEHNR and CDR2 FQNEAQ (reference sequence). The CDR3 extends over 13 amino acids. V lost 6 bases to trimming and J lost 4 bases, with 9 bases between them. CDR3 in amino acids: CASRGSGTGELFF. The CDR3, as DNA: TGTGCCAGCAGGGGGTCGGGCACCGGGGAGCTGTTTTTT.

The chain employs TRBV15 and TRBJ1-5; D is unresolved. The germline V and J ends were trimmed by 6 bases and 2 bases, with 11 bases remaining between them. The CDR3 contains 14 residues. The germline V gene encodes CDR1 LNHNV and CDR2 YYDKDF (reference sequence). CDR3 in amino acids: CATRVVRGNQPQHF. CDR3 bases: TGTGCCACCAGGGTGGTTCGGGGCAATCAGCCCCAGCATTTT. Together with reference TRBV15 and TRBJ1-5, the CDR3 gives the full variable domain: DAMVIQNPRYQVTQFGKPVTLSCSQTLNHNVMYWYQQKSSQAPKLLFHYYDKDFNNEADTPDNFQSRRPNTSFCFLDIRSPGLGDTAMYLCATRVVRGNQPQHFGDGTRLSIL.

V is TRBV30 and J is TRBJ1-5; no clear D gene. Trimming stripped 1 base from V and 0 bases from J, with 4 bases between. Germline V gene lookup returns CDR1 GTSNPN and CDR2 SVGIG (reference sequence). The CDR3 has 13 amino acids. The CDR3 is CAWSAYSNQPQHF. The CDR3 DNA follows: TGTGCCTGGAGTGCGTATAGCAATCAGCCCCAGCATTTT. The whole variable domain, filled in from reference TRBV30 and TRBJ1-5, reads SQTIHQWPATLVQPVGSPLSLECTVEGTSNPNLYWYRQAAGRGLQLLFYSVGIGQISSEVPQNLSASRPQDRQFILSSKKLLLSDSGFYLCAWSAYSNQPQHFGDGTRLSIL.

The CDR3 protein is CASSADRASPEQYF. In nucleotides, the CDR3 is TGTGCCAGCTCAGCCGACAGGGCGTCCCCCGAGCAGTACTTC. V usage is TRBV18 and J usage is TRBJ2-7; 7 bases fit TRBD1. Germline CDR1 and CDR2: KGHSH and LQKENI. The CDR3 is 14 amino acids. Trimming at V came to 5 bases and at J to 6 bases, leaving 10 bases not matched to a gene. Together with reference TRBV18 and TRBJ2-7, the CDR3 gives the full variable domain: NAGVMQNPRHLVRRRGQEARLRCSPMKGHSHVYWYRQLPEEGLKFMVYLQKENIIDESGMPKERFSAEFPKEGPSILRIQQVVRGDSAAYFCASSADRASPEQYFGPGTRLTVT.

This clone appeared once. V usage is TRBV6-5 and J usage is TRBJ1-1, with D possibly being TRBD1 (6 bases). Trimming took 6 bases from V and 4 from J, leaving 18 bases between them. CDR1 MNHEY and CDR2 SVGAGI come from the germline V gene. CDR3 length equals 15 residues. CDR3 bases: TGTGCCAGCAGCTCGGTCAGGGGCCGGGGCACTGAAGCTTTCTTT. Translated, it gives CASSSVRGRGTEAFF.

V usage is TRBV7-2 and J usage is TRBJ2-1; a weak D match, TRBD1 (5 bases). Deletions cut 0 bases from V and 6 bases from J, with 15 bases between. The V gene's germline CDR1 is SGHTA and CDR2 FQGNSA. There are 16 residues in the CDR3. CDR3 in DNA: TGTGCCAGCAGCTTAGCGGCGACAGAACTTGGCAATGAGCAGTTCTTC. It specifies CASSLAATELGNEQFF.

V and J are TRBV11-2 and TRBJ2-1; D remains unclear. V was clipped by 3 bases and J by 8 bases, with 8 bases between them. Germline V gene lookup returns CDR1 SGHAT and CDR2 FQNNGV. The length of the CDR3 is 12 residues. CDR3 in DNA: TGTGCCAGCAGCTTTAAAGCCTATGAGCAGTTCTTC. As protein: CASSFKAYEQFF.